This TCR beta chain was sequenced during a study of blood T cells in healthy people across ages. In regard to this clonotype: Its matching antigen is unknown. A much more abundant neighbour one base away suggests this may be a read error.

A second PCR of about 7 to 11 cycles used a sample-barcoded 5' primer and a J-beta primer mix. A single record per CDR3 protein comes from TCRdb applying MiXCR to the 5' RACE reads. The sample contains about 670,000 distinct CDR3 sequences, 40% to 45% of which appear only once. Study-level points and caveats: What prevented conclusive comparison of naive and antigen-experienced cells was that PBMCs were unsorted. The study found more naive CD4+ cells and higher diversity in long-lived than aged donors. Age advanced and TCR beta diversity per million T cells fell, roughly linearly.

CDR3 size: 14 residues. With 5 bases removed from V and 1 base from J, the gap between germline ends came to 11 bases. Germline values: CDR1 SEHNR, CDR2 FQNEAQ (reference sequence). It was approximately 10 milliliters of peripheral blood that were drawn from each donor. The chain combines TRBV7-9 with TRBJ2-5, with D possibly matching TRBD2 (5 bases). This TCR was recovered from an elderly man in good health. Sequencing was carried out using blood. In nucleotides, the CDR3 is TGTGCCAGCAGCCCCATAAGCGGCCAAGAGACCCAGTACTTC. Amino acids: CASSPISGQETQYF.